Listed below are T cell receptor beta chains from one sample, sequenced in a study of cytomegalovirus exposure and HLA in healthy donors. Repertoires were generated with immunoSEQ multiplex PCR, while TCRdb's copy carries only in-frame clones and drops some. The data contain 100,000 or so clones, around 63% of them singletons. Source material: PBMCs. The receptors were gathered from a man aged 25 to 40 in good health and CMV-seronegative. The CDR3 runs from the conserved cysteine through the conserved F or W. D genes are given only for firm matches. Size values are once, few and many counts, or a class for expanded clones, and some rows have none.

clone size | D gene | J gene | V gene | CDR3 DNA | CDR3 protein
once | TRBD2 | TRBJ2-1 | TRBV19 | TGTGCCAGTAGGGGGGGGAGCTCCTACAATGAGCAGTTCTTC | CASRGGSSYNEQFF
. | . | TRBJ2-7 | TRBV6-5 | TGTGCCAGCAGTTACAGAAGGGGTTCCTACGAGCAGTACTTC | CASSYRRGSYEQYF
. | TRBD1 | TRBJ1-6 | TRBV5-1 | TGCGCCAGCAGCCCCGGACAGGGGCATAATTCACCCCTCCACTTT | CASSPGQGHNSPLHF
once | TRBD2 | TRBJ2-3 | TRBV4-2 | TGTGCCAGCAGCCAAGCAGAGCGGGGAGATACGCAGTATTTT | CASSQAERGDTQYF
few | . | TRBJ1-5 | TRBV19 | TGTGCCAGTAGTATTCCGGGGGTGCGGCAGCCCCAGCATTTT | CASSIPGVRQPQHF
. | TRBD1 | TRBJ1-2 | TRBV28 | TGTGCCAGCAGTTTATACCGGGACAGGGGGTATGGCTACACCTTC | CASSLYRDRGYGYTF
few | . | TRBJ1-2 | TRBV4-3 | TGCGCCAGCAGCCAAGGTCCAGGGGAGTATGGCTACACCTTC | CASSQGPGEYGYTF
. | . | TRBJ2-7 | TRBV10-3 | TGTGCCATCAGTGAATCCGGGACTGAGTCCTACGAGCAGTACTTC | CAISESGTESYEQYF
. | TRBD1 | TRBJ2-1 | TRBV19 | TGTGCCAGTAGTATAGATCGGACAGGGGGCGACGAGCAGTTCTTC | CASSIDRTGGDEQFF
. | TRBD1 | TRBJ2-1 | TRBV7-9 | TGTGCCAGCAACCCAATCGGGACAGGGGTGAACAATGAGCAGTTCTTC | CASNPIGTGVNNEQFF